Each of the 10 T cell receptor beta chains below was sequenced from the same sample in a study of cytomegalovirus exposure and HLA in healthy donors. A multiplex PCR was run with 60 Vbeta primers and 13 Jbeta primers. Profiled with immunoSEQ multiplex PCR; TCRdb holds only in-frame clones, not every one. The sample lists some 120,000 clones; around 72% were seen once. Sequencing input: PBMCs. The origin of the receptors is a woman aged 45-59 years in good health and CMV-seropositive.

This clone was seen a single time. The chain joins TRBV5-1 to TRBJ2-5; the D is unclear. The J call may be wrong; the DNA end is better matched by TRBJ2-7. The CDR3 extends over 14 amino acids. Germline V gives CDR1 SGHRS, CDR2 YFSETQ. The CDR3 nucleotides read TGCGCCAGCAGCTTGGGGCAGGCTACCTACGAGCAGTACTTC. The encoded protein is CASSLGQATYEQYF.

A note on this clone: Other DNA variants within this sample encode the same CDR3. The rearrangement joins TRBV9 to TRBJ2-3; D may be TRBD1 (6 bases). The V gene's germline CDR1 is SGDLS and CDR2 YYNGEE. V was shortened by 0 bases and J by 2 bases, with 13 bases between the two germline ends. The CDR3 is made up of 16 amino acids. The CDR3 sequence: CASSVGPGENTDTQYF. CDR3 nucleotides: TGTGCCAGCAGCGTAGGGCCAGGGGAAAACACAGATACGCAGTATTTT. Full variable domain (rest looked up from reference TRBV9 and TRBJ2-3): DSGVTQTPKHLITATGQRVTLRCSPRSGDLSVYWYQQSLDQGLQFLIQYYNGEERAKGNILERFSAQQFPDLHSELNLSSLELGDSALYFCASSVGPGENTDTQYFGPGTRLTVL.

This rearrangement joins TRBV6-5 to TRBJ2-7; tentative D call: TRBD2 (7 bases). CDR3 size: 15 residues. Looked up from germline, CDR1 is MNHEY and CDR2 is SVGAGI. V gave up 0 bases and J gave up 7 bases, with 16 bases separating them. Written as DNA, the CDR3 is TGTGCCAGCAGTTACTCGGGGGCGGGGGAAAGGGAGCAGTACTTC. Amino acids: CASSYSGAGEREQYF.

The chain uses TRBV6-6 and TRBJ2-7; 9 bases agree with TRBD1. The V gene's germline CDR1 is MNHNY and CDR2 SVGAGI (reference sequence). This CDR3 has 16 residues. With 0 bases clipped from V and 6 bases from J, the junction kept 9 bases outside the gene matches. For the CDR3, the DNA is TGTGCCAGCAGTTACTCGTTACGGACAGGGGTATCCGAGCAGTACTTC. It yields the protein CASSYSLRTGVSEQYF.

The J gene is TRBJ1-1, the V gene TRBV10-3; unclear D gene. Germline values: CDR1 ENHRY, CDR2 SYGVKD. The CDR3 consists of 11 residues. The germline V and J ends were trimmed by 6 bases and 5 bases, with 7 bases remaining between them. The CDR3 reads CAIRKSTEAFF. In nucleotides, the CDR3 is TGTGCCATCAGGAAGAGTACTGAAGCTTTCTTT.

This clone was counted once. CDR3 nucleotide sequence: TGTGCCACCAGCAGCTCCGGGACAGGGAGAACTGAAGCTTTCTTT. Its translation: CATSSSGTGRTEAFF. The chain employs TRBV15 and TRBJ1-1; TRBD1 aligns across 9 bases. The ends lost 3 bases at V and 5 bases at J; junction bases unmatched: 7. CDR3 size: 15 residues. CDR1 and CDR2 (germline): LNHNV, YYDKDF (reference sequence). Full variable domain (remainder filled in from reference TRBV15 and TRBJ1-1): DAMVIQNPRYQVTQFGKPVTLSCSQTLNHNVMYWYQQKSSQAPKLLFHYYDKDFNNEADTPDNFQSRRPNTSFCFLDIRSPGLGDTAMYLCATSSSGTGRTEAFFGQGTRLTVV.

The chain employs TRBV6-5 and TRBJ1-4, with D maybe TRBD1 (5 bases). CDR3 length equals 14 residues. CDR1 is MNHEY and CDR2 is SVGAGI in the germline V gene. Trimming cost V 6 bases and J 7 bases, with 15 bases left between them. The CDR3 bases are TGTGCCAGCAGCGAAGGCCAGGGCCCTGAAAAACTGTTTTTT. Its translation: CASSEGQGPEKLFF.

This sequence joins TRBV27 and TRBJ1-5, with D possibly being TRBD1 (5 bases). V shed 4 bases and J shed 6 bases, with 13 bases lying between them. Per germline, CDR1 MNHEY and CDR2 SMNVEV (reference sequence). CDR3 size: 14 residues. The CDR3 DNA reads TGTGCCAGCAGTTCCTCAGGGTCGGTTCAGCCCCAGCATTTT. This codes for CASSSSGSVQPQHF.

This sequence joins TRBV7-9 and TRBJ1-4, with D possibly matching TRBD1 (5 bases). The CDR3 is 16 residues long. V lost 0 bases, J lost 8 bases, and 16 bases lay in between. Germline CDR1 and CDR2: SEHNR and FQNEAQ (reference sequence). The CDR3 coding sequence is TGTGCCAGCAGCTTAGCGGGATCAGGGTTCGTGGAAAAACTGTTTTTT. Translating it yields CASSLAGSGFVEKLFF.

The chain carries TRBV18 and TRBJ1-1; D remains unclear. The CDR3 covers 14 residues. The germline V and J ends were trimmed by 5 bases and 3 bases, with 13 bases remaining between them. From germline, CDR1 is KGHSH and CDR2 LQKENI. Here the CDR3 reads CASSEGGQDTEAFF. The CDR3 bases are TGTGCCAGCTCAGAAGGAGGGCAGGACACTGAAGCTTTCTTT.